This entry features one TCR beta chain sequence. A junction end diverges from the germline sequence, so it may reflect a read error. The CDR3 consists of 19 residues. CDR1 and CDR2 (germline): SGDLS, YYNGEE. The sample comes from a study of T cell responses to AZD1222 COVID-19 vaccine. TCRdb keeps only in-frame clones here, not all; method: immunoSEQ multiplex PCR. Among about 160,000 clones listed, 75% to 95% were seen once. The specimen comprised peripheral blood, sampled 28 days after the second AZD1222 dose. The receptor's source is an adult who received the AZD1222 COVID-19 vaccine. The chain carries TRBV9 and TRBJ2-2, with D tentatively TRBD1 or TRBD2 (5 bases each). CDR3 loop: CASSVERGWGWGNPGELFF. DNA for the CDR3: TGTGCCAGCAGCGTAGAGAGAGGGTGGGGCTGGGGGAACCCCGGGGAGCTGTTTTTT.